These 4 T cell receptor beta chains share one sample of origin, sequenced in a study of cytomegalovirus exposure and HLA in healthy donors. PCR amplification relied on 60 Vbeta primers (plus 13 Jbeta primers). The method was immunoSEQ multiplex PCR; TCRdb's version includes in-frame clones alone and lacks a portion of them. The data show around 150,000 clones, approximately 62% seen once. The specimen sequenced was PBMCs. These receptor sequences come from a human donor in good health.

This rearrangement joins TRBV27 to TRBJ2-5, with 7 bases matching TRBD2. The CDR3 length is 15 residues. V lost 6 bases to trimming and J lost 4 bases; unmatched junction nucleotides: 11. The V gene's germline CDR1 is MNHEY and CDR2 SMNVEV (reference sequence). The CDR3 loop is CASRFRREYGETQYF. CDR3 DNA sequence: TGTGCCAGCAGATTCCGGCGGGAGTACGGAGAGACCCAGTACTTC.

The CDR3 sequence is CASSQAGTSLLNEQFF. The CDR3 DNA sequence: TGCGCCAGCAGCCAAGCGGGGACTAGTCTCCTCAATGAGCAGTTCTTC. The chain uses TRBV4-3 and TRBJ2-1; 8 positions match TRBD2. Trimming at V came to 1 base and at J to 6 bases, leaving 8 bases not matched to a gene. Per germline, CDR1 LGHNA and CDR2 YSLEER. CDR3 length equals 16 residues.

The V gene is TRBV4-1, the J gene TRBJ2-1, with 8 nucleotides matching TRBD2. This CDR3 is built from 13 residues. Germline CDR1 is MGHRA and CDR2 is YSYEKL. Trimming at V came to 3 bases and at J to 8 bases, leaving 3 bases not matched to a gene. CDR3 residues: CASSQRGGYEQFF. The CDR3 nucleotides are TGCGCCAGCAGCCAGCGCGGGGGGTATGAGCAGTTCTTC.

This sequence joins TRBV7-2 and TRBJ2-7, with D possibly matching TRBD1 (6 bases). The ends were cut back, 0 bases at V and 2 bases at J, with 17 bases in the middle. CDR1 is SGHTA and CDR2 is FQGNSA in the germline V gene. This CDR3 has 17 residues. CDR3 sequence (DNA): TGTGCCAGCAGCTTAGCAGTCACAAGGACAGCAACCTACGAGCAGTACTTC. This encodes CASSLAVTRTATYEQYF.